The clone carrying this TCR beta chain was found once. These data belong to a study of blood T cell repertoires in COVID-19. The overall study: Sites in the United States, Italy and Spain provided acute and convalescent COVID-19 samples. T cells, B-cell-depleted T cells, or PBMCs provided the cDNA or gDNA that served as material.

Germline lookup yields CDR1 MNHEY and CDR2 SVGAGI. This CDR3 spans 13 amino acids. Trimming shortened V by 5 bases and J by 13 bases, and 15 bases separated the two germline ends. In the original workflow: Nucleated cell number was recorded as an estimate derived from reference gene primer amplification. Using immunoSEQ multiplex PCR, the repertoire was profiled, and TCRdb retains in-frame clones only, with some absent. V and J calls and clone size are those listed in that table; D and trimming were worked out from the DNA. The sample has roughly 48,000 clones; around four fifths are singletons. Sequencing was done on a sample of peripheral blood. This sequence was found in a man in his sixties or seventies with acute or convalescent COVID-19. This sequence joins TRBV6-5 and TRBJ1-6; D ambiguous. CDR3 DNA sequence: TGTGCCAGCAGTCCCTCCCGAGGGTCGCCCCTCCACTTT. The encoded protein is CASSPSRGSPLHF.